Listed below are T cell receptor beta chains from one sample, sequenced in a study of T cell repertoires in ileal Crohn's disease. Only in-frame clones appear in the TCRdb table, and some are missing; sequencing was by immunoSEQ multiplex PCR. In the table there are about 9,200 clones, roughly 85% of which are singletons. What was sequenced was ileal tissue. The receptors shown here come from an adult with Crohn's disease. Both conserved end residues are trimmed from each CDR3. Fields, in order: D gene, V gene, J gene, CDR3 protein. The D gene is left open where the match is weak.

d_gene: TRBD1
v_gene: TRBV19
j_gene: TRBJ1-1
CDR3aa: ASGGRGLVTEAF

d_gene: -
v_gene: TRBV4-2
j_gene: TRBJ2-7
CDR3aa: ASSQLGEQY

d_gene: -
v_gene: TRBV7-3
j_gene: TRBJ2-5
CDR3aa: ASSLAAGYGETQY

d_gene: -
v_gene: TRBV5-1
j_gene: TRBJ2-7
CDR3aa: ASSSHYEQY

d_gene: TRBD1
v_gene: TRBV18
j_gene: TRBJ1-6
CDR3aa: ASSPRLPSQGAESPLH

d_gene: TRBD1
v_gene: TRBV10-3
j_gene: TRBJ1-1
CDR3aa: AIRGQRNTEAF

d_gene: -
v_gene: TRBV13
j_gene: TRBJ1-2
CDR3aa: ASSLLGGWGYT

d_gene: -
v_gene: TRBV9
j_gene: TRBJ2-3
CDR3aa: ASSGPVQRGTDTQY

d_gene: TRBD1
v_gene: TRBV5-6
j_gene: TRBJ1-1
CDR3aa: ASSLGDTGVDTEAF

d_gene: -
v_gene: TRBV15
j_gene: TRBJ2-7
CDR3aa: ATSRDVPLEQY

d_gene: -
v_gene: TRBV6-5
j_gene: TRBJ2-5
CDR3aa: ASRFLLGNAETQY

d_gene: -
v_gene: TRBV11-2
j_gene: TRBJ2-5
CDR3aa: ASSPGYMQY

d_gene: -
v_gene: TRBV19
j_gene: TRBJ2-5
CDR3aa: ASSINSRQETQY

d_gene: TRBD1
v_gene: TRBV27
j_gene: TRBJ2-5
CDR3aa: ASSLQGAGETQY

d_gene: TRBD2
v_gene: TRBV5-6
j_gene: TRBJ2-7
CDR3aa: ASSLRAGTLEQY

d_gene: -
v_gene: TRBV14
j_gene: TRBJ2-7
CDR3aa: ASSQPSWAYYEQY

d_gene: TRBD1
v_gene: TRBV11-2
j_gene: TRBJ2-4
CDR3aa: ASSLVGTGAKNIQY

d_gene: -
v_gene: TRBV19
j_gene: TRBJ2-7
CDR3aa: ASSPRLGTYEQY

d_gene: TRBD1
v_gene: TRBV6-6
j_gene: TRBJ2-7
CDR3aa: ASNPGQGGYEQY

d_gene: -
v_gene: TRBV6-5
j_gene: TRBJ2-7
CDR3aa: ASSYGQSYEQY

d_gene: TRBD1
v_gene: TRBV5-1
j_gene: TRBJ1-2
CDR3aa: ASSRRQGSRYT

d_gene: TRBD2
v_gene: TRBV6-5
j_gene: TRBJ2-7
CDR3aa: ASGNSGSPYEQY

d_gene: -
v_gene: TRBV5-1
j_gene: TRBJ1-1
CDR3aa: ASSWLVGADTEAF

d_gene: TRBD1
v_gene: TRBV5-6
j_gene: TRBJ2-7
CDR3aa: ASSRTGYSYEQY